Detailed here is one T cell receptor (beta chain). Its cognate antigen is unknown. The sample originates from a study of CD8+ T cells in alopecia areata. Study-level results: Lesional tissue from the scalp (especially in alopecia totalis/universalis) showed higher clonality than normal scalp.

Per the germline V gene, CDR1 is SEHNR and CDR2 is FQNEAQ (reference sequence). The CDR3 has 12 amino acids. With 4 bases removed from V and 11 bases from J, the gap between germline ends came to 15 bases. Isolated RNA was reverse transcribed into cDNA used as the sequencing template. Clones were read by immunoSEQ multiplex PCR, and TCRdb kept only the in-frame ones, dropping some. The sample yields about 200,000 clones, 56% seen once. The sample was CD8+ T cells sorted from blood. The V call is TRBV7-9, the J call TRBJ2-7, with D hard to call. This clonotype was sampled from a human donor in good health. CDR3 DNA: TGTGCCAGCAGCTCAGAGACAAGCCGGGAGTACTTC. Its protein product is CASSSETSREYF.